This T cell receptor beta chain was recorded in a study of blood T cells in healthy people across ages. PCR was performed a second time for about 7 to 11 cycles using a sample-barcoded 5' primer and a J-beta primer mix. TCRdb redid the calling of the 5' RACE reads with MiXCR, one entry per CDR3 protein. The sample lists about a million distinct CDR3 sequences, about 51% occurring once. Germline lookup yields CDR1 SGHRS and CDR2 YFSETQ. V dropped 4 bases and J dropped 0 bases, with 11 bases sitting between them. The CDR3 is made up of 16 amino acids. The chain recombines TRBV5-1 with TRBJ2-6, with TRBD1 as a possible D gene (5 bases). This TCR was sampled from a woman aged 55-69 years in good health. The specimen sequenced was blood. The DNA for the CDR3 is TGCGCCAGCAGCATAGACAGCAACTCTGGGGCCAACGTCCTGACTTTC. Its translation: CASSIDSNSGANVLTF. The variable domain in full, completed from reference TRBV5-1 and TRBJ2-6, reads KAGVTQTPRYLIKTRGQQVTLSCSPISGHRSVSWYQQTPGQGLQFLFEYFSETQRNKGNFPGRFSGRQFSNSRSEMNVSTLELGDSALYLCASSIDSNSGANVLTFGAGSRLTVL.